Listed here are 27 T cell receptor beta chains from one sample, sequenced in a study of regulatory T cells in long-lasting Graves disease. The time point: newly diagnosed GD, antithyroid drugs for less than 3 months. TCR sequences were obtained from RNA taken from PBMCs. Assembly of TCR beta libraries relied on iRepertoire HTBI primers together with Arm-PCR of CDR3 regions. TCRdb analysed the multiplex PCR reads with MiXCR anew, one entry per CDR3 protein. The sample comprises over 500,000 distinct CDR3 sequences, approximately 16% of which are singletons, and 12% rests with the top ten. These records were also assigned to another study, of T cells in Graves' hyperthyroidism and ophthalmopathy.

The sample here was peripheral blood mononuclear cells (PBMCs), taken at new diagnosis, from a patient treated with antithyroid drugs. Source of these receptors: a man between 18 and 29 years old with Graves disease.

This clonotype was seen repeatedly, ten times or more. V is TRBV6-1 and J is TRBJ2-7; 9 bases are shared with TRBD2. CDR1 MNHNS and CDR2 SASEGT come from the germline V gene. There are 14 residues in the CDR3. Trimming cost V 8 bases and J 3 bases; bases outside gene matches: 8. CDR3 sequence (DNA): TGTGCCAGCGGGGTTAGCGGGAGTGTCTACGAGCAGTACTTC. The encoded protein is CASGVSGSVYEQYF.

About this clonotype: A much larger clone lies a single base off, so this may be a read error. The CDR3 DNA sequence: TGTGCCAACTCACCAGGGGGCTCTGGGGCCAACGTCCTGACTTTC. This codes for CANSPGGSGANVLTF. The chain recombines TRBV18 with TRBJ2-6; 7 bases match TRBD1. Germline CDR1 reads KGHSH; CDR2 reads LQKENI. CDR3 length: 15 residues. The full variable domain, its missing parts supplied by reference TRBV18 and TRBJ2-6, is NAGVMQNPRHLVRRRGQEARLRCSPMKGHSHVYWYRQLPEEGLKFMVYLQKENIIDESGMPKERFSAEFPKEGPSILRIQQVVRGDSAAYFCANSPGGSGANVLTFGAGSRLTVL.

The gene calls are TRBV5-1 and TRBJ2-5; 9 nucleotides align to TRBD2. The CDR3 has 15 amino acids. V was clipped by 6 bases and J by 2 bases; unmatched bases: 8. Germline-derived CDR1 and CDR2 are SGHRS and YFSETQ. CDR3 sequence reads: CASNWGSGGQETQYF. The DNA of the CDR3 is TGCGCCAGCAACTGGGGTAGCGGGGGACAAGAGACCCAGTACTTC.

At least ten counts were recorded for this clonotype. This chain connects TRBV12-3 or TRBV12-4 to TRBJ2-1, with 9 bases lining up with TRBD2. The ends lost 5 bases at V and 0 bases at J; junction bases unmatched: 11. The CDR3 is 18 amino acids. CDR3 residues: CASSPMTSGPISYNEQFF. The CDR3 coding sequence is TGTGCCAGCAGTCCTATGACTAGCGGACCGATCTCCTACAATGAGCAGTTCTTC.

J is TRBJ1-1 and V is TRBV6-5, with TRBD1 as a possible D gene (5 bases). Looked up from germline, CDR1 is MNHEY and CDR2 is SVGAGI. V dropped 2 bases and J dropped 0 bases, with 10 bases sitting between them. The CDR3 runs 15 residues. As DNA, the CDR3 is TGTGCCAGCAGTTACGCGGGACTAATGAACACTGAAGCTTTCTTT. This encodes CASSYAGLMNTEAFF.

The V gene is TRBV7-9, the J gene TRBJ2-7, with 8 positions matching TRBD1. Germline CDR1 is SEHNR and CDR2 is FQNEAQ (reference sequence). V was pared by 3 bases and J by 5 bases, with 6 bases of the junction left unmatched. CDR3 length: 14 residues. The CDR3 bases are TGTGCCAGCAGCTTCGTGGACAGGGAGGACGAGCAGTACTTC. Protein sequence: CASSFVDREDEQYF.

The CDR3 DNA reads as TGCAGTGCTAGAGATTCAGGACAAAGGAGCTATGGCTACACCTTC. Encoded protein: CSARDSGQRSYGYTF. The chain joins TRBV20-1 to TRBJ1-2, with D possibly TRBD1 on 5 matching bases. V was cut by 0 bases and J by 4 bases, with 15 bases left in between. There are 15 residues in the CDR3. Germline V CDR1 and CDR2: DFQATT, SNEGSKA (reference sequence).

This clonotype has a count of ten or more. The chain recombines TRBV29-1 with TRBJ1-1; D unresolved. CDR1 and CDR2 from the germline V gene are SQVTM and ANQGSEA. This CDR3 spans 15 amino acids. Trimming took off 2 bases at V and 5 bases at J, with 18 bases between the two ends. In nucleotides, the CDR3 is TGCAGCGTTGAACTTCCCACCCGGGAACGGACTGAAGCTTTCTTT. It translates to CSVELPTRERTEAFF.

This clonotype was counted many times. V usage is TRBV12-3 or TRBV12-4 and J usage is TRBJ2-1; 8 nucleotides line up with TRBD2. Trimming took 4 bases from V and 12 from J; bases not matched to a gene: 14. The CDR3 sequence is 15 residues long. The CDR3 DNA reads TGTGCCAGCAGTTGGGGTGAGAGCGGGAGAATTAGGCAGTTCTTC. Translating gives CASSWGESGRIRQFF.

The gene calls are TRBV7-3 and TRBJ2-2; D possibly corresponds to TRBD1 (6 bases). Germline CDR1 reads SGHTA; CDR2 reads FQGTGA. Trimming took 5 bases from V and 2 from J, leaving 12 bases between them. CDR3 length equals 15 residues. For the CDR3, the DNA is TGTGCCAGCAGCCCCCCGGGACAAAACACCGGGGAGCTGTTTTTT. It is translated as CASSPPGQNTGELFF.

A few counts support this clonotype. V is TRBV28 and J is TRBJ2-3; D assignment may be TRBD1 or TRBD2 (6 bases each). From germline, CDR1 is MDHEN and CDR2 SYDVKM. The CDR3 contains 14 residues. V was trimmed by 3 bases and J by 3 bases, leaving 10 bases between them. In DNA, the CDR3 is TGTGCCAGCAGTTTCCGGGGGCGAACAGATACGCAGTATTTT. Amino acids: CASSFRGRTDTQYF. Using reference TRBV28 and TRBJ2-3 for the parts outside the CDR3, the full variable domain is DVKVTQSSRYLVKRTGEKVFLECVQDMDHENMFWYRQDPGLGLRLIYFSYDVKMKEKGDIPEGYSVSREKKERFSLILESASTNQTSMYLCASSFRGRTDTQYFGPGTRLTVL.

The chain couples TRBV11-2 to TRBJ1-4; D unresolved. Trimming took off 2 bases at V and 5 bases at J, with 12 bases between the two ends. The CDR3 runs 15 residues. Germline-derived CDR1 and CDR2 are SGHAT and FQNNGV. The CDR3 loop is CASSLFVGNNEKLFF. CDR3 in DNA: TGTGCCAGCAGCTTATTCGTGGGTAACAATGAAAAACTGTTTTTT.

CDR3 amino acids: CASSLQGAFQPQHF. For the CDR3, the DNA is TGTGCCAGCAGTTTGCAGGGGGCTTTTCAGCCCCAGCATTTT. The chain has TRBV28 and TRBJ1-5; TRBD1 agrees at 8 bases. CDR3 size: 14 residues. V gave up 3 bases and J gave up 6 bases; unmatched junction bases: 4. Germline lookup yields CDR1 MDHEN and CDR2 SYDVKM.

This clonotype was observed at least ten times. The V call is TRBV6-1, the J call TRBJ2-7; 12 bases line up with TRBD1. After removal of 6 bases from V and 6 bases from J, the junction contained 6 bases not matched to a gene. Germline lookup yields CDR1 MNHNS and CDR2 SASEGT. This CDR3 spans 14 amino acids. In DNA, the CDR3 is TGTGCCAGCAGCCGGGACAGGGGGCGACTCGAGCAGTACTTC. Encoded protein: CASSRDRGRLEQYF.

This clonotype was picked up many times. V usage is TRBV28 and J usage is TRBJ2-7; perhaps TRBD2 as D (6 bases). The CDR3 consists of 13 residues. The germline V and J ends were trimmed by 4 bases and 7 bases, with 14 bases remaining between them. CDR1 and CDR2 from the germline V gene are MDHEN and SYDVKM. The DNA of the CDR3 is TGTGCCAGCAGTTCCCCCGGGACTTGGGAGCAGTACTTC. Residues: CASSSPGTWEQYF.

This clonotype has more than one count but fewer than ten. CDR3 in amino acids: CASSLDQGLAGSWDEQFF. For the CDR3, the DNA is TGTGCCAGCAGCTTAGATCAGGGACTAGCGGGATCGTGGGATGAGCAGTTCTTC. The gene calls are TRBV11-2 and TRBJ2-1; 13 bases map to TRBD2. The CDR3 is made up of 18 amino acids. Germline CDR1 is SGHAT and CDR2 is FQNNGV. The V gene end was trimmed by 0 bases and the J gene end by 8 bases; junction bases not matched to a gene: 10.

Remarks on this clonotype: This may arise from a read error, as a much more abundant clone is one base away. The chain couples TRBV29-1 to TRBJ2-1; perhaps TRBD2 as D (6 bases). From germline, CDR1 is SQVTM and CDR2 ANQGSEA. The V gene lost 7 bases and the J gene lost 13 bases, with 23 bases spanning the gap. The CDR3 is 13 amino acids. The CDR3 sequence is CSAGAGKIETQFF. The DNA for the CDR3 is TGCAGCGCCGGCGCGGGGAAAATAGAGACCCAGTTCTTC.

In this sample, this clonotype turned up many times. V is TRBV27 and J is TRBJ2-5; D unresolved. V was trimmed by 0 bases and J by 5 bases, leaving 13 bases between them. This CDR3 comprises 15 residues. Per the germline V gene, CDR1 is MNHEY and CDR2 is SMNVEV (reference sequence). The CDR3 sequence: CASSLSSFGSETQYF. For the CDR3, the DNA is TGTGCCAGCAGTTTATCGTCATTCGGCTCGGAGACCCAGTACTTC.

This clonotype has just one count. The rearrangement links TRBV4-1 to TRBJ2-3; a weak D match, TRBD1 (5 bases). The germline V gene has CDR1 MGHRA and CDR2 YSYEKL. The V end was cut by 1 base, the J end by 2 bases, with 10 bases between. This CDR3 is built from 15 residues. CDR3: CASSQGGSPTDTQYF. The CDR3 coding sequence is TGCGCCAGCAGCCAAGGGGGCTCCCCCACAGATACGCAGTATTTT.

This clonotype was seen repeatedly, ten times or more. V gene TRBV7-9 combines with J gene TRBJ2-7; the D gene is possibly TRBD2 (6 bases). Germline V CDR1 and CDR2: SEHNR, FQNEAQ (reference sequence). CDR3 length: 15 residues. V lost 1 base and J lost 3, with 13 bases in between. This CDR3 reads CASSLVSGSGYEQYF. In DNA form, the CDR3 reads TGTGCCAGCAGCTTAGTCTCCGGGAGCGGCTACGAGCAGTACTTC. Combining the CDR3 with reference TRBV7-9 and TRBJ2-7 gives the whole variable domain DTGVSQNPRHKITKRGQNVTFRCDPISEHNRLYWYRQTLGQGPEFLTYFQNEAQLEKSRLLSDRFSAERPKGSFSTLEIQRTEQGDSAMYLCASSLVSGSGYEQYFGPGTRLTVT.

This clonotype was picked up many times. The chain links TRBV5-1 to TRBJ1-2; D unclear. CDR3 length equals 12 residues. V lost 2 bases to trimming and J lost 8 bases, with 10 bases between them. Looked up from germline, CDR1 is SGHRS and CDR2 is YFSETQ. The CDR3 DNA is TGCGCCAGCAGCTTCGGTCTGGACGGCTACACCTTC. Translation: CASSFGLDGYTF.

The chain has TRBV4-1 and TRBJ1-4; D is undetermined. CDR3 length: 16 amino acids. Germline V CDR1 and CDR2: MGHRA, YSYEKL. Trimming shortened V by 1 base and J by 7 bases, and 16 bases separated the two germline ends. The CDR3 is CASSQVNLGFSEKLFF. The CDR3 region has the DNA TGCGCCAGCAGCCAAGTCAATTTGGGGTTTTCTGAAAAACTGTTTTTT.

The gene calls are TRBV5-1 and TRBJ2-1; 8 bases fit TRBD2. V lost 4 bases, J lost 1 base, and 4 bases stayed unmatched. From germline, CDR1 is SGHRS and CDR2 YFSETQ. CDR3 length equals 15 residues. This CDR3 reads CASSVLAGSYNEQFF. The CDR3 nucleotides are TGCGCCAGCAGCGTCCTAGCGGGTTCCTACAATGAGCAGTTCTTC. Supplemented by reference TRBV5-1 and TRBJ2-1, the full variable domain reads KAGVTQTPRYLIKTRGQQVTLSCSPISGHRSVSWYQQTPGQGLQFLFEYFSETQRNKGNFPGRFSGRQFSNSRSEMNVSTLELGDSALYLCASSVLAGSYNEQFFGPGTRLTVL.

Written as DNA, the CDR3 is TGTGCCAGCAGTGTTTCGCAGCCAGATCTCTACAATGAGCAGTTCTTC. Protein sequence: CASSVSQPDLYNEQFF. The chain links TRBV2 to TRBJ2-1; D remains ambiguous. Germline V CDR1 and CDR2: SNHLY, FYNNEI. This CDR3 has 16 residues. V gave up 4 bases and J gave up 3 bases, with 16 bases separating them.

This clonotype was found many times. The chain employs TRBV5-5 and TRBJ2-5; unclear D gene. V was cut by 3 bases and J by 3 bases, with 3 bases left in between. The CDR3 spans 11 residues. Germline assignment: CDR1 SGHKS and CDR2 YYEKEE (reference sequence). The CDR3 coding sequence is TGTGCCAGCAGCTGGGAAGAGACCCAGTACTTC. Translating it yields CASSWEETQYF. Drawing the rest from reference TRBV5-5 and TRBJ2-5, the complete variable domain is DAGVTQSPTHLIKTRGQQVTLRCSPISGHKSVSWYQQVLGQGPQFIFQYYEKEERGRGNFPDRFSARQFPNYSSELNVNALLLGDSALYLCASSWEETQYFGPGTRLLVL.

Details on this clonotype: A much larger clone differs by one base, so this may be a read error. The chain is built from TRBV6-2 or TRBV6-3 and TRBJ2-7, with 8 bases lining up with TRBD2. J gave up 8 bases and V 2 bases, and 8 bases lay outside the gene matches. CDR3 length: 14 residues. CDR1 MNHEY and CDR2 SVGEGT come from the germline V gene. CDR3 sequence: CASSYGREADKQYF. The CDR3 DNA follows: TGTGCCAGCAGTTACGGGCGGGAGGCAGACAAGCAGTACTTC.

The chain links TRBV13 to TRBJ2-2, with no clear D. The CDR3 spans 13 residues. V lost 2 bases to trimming and J lost 4 bases, with 5 bases between them. Per germline, CDR1 PRHDT and CDR2 FYEKMQ (reference sequence). As DNA, the CDR3 is TGTGCCAGCAGCTTATCTCCCACCGGGGAGCTGTTTTTT. This sequence encodes CASSLSPTGELFF.